Listed below are T cell receptor beta chains from one sample, sequenced in a study of cytomegalovirus exposure and HLA in healthy donors. The method was immunoSEQ multiplex PCR; TCRdb's version includes in-frame clones alone and lacks a portion of them. The table lists under 200,000 clones, roughly 68% of them singletons. Source material: PBMCs. The receptors here all came from a woman in her 30s in good health and CMV-seronegative. The CDR3 runs from the conserved cysteine through the conserved F or W. D genes are given only for firm matches.

TRBV18	TRBJ2-1	13	NA	CASFLGTHNEQFF
TRBV6-1	TRBJ1-3	14	NA	CASSDGVSGNTIYF
TRBV6-1	TRBJ2-5	15	NA	CASSPFGWGKETQYF
TRBV5-5	TRBJ2-7	13	NA	CASSLGTRYEQYF
TRBV14	TRBJ1-2	15	TRBD1	CASSQDLGGSYGYTF
TRBV7-6	TRBJ2-5	17	TRBD2	CASSLGDRTSGPETQYF
TRBV11-2	TRBJ2-3	16	TRBD2	CASTGTSGRYTDTQYF
TRBV10-1	TRBJ1-6	13	NA	CASGRDSNSPLHF
TRBV10-3	TRBJ1-4	15	NA	CAISDPGETNEKLFF
TRBV5-6	TRBJ2-7	18	TRBD1	CASSHGTGNYRGLYEQYF
TRBV19	TRBJ2-1	17	TRBD2	CASSLPGGLAGGYEQFF
TRBV6-1	TRBJ2-5	14	NA	CASSWTSRQETQYF
TRBV5-8	TRBJ2-5	17	TRBD2	CASSLGFLAGVGETQYF
TRBV2	TRBJ2-7	12	NA	CASSRQAYEQYF
TRBV7-2	TRBJ2-7	18	NA	CASSLAATRRERSYEQYF
TRBV5-8	TRBJ2-5	14	TRBD2	CASSLAGGAETQYF
TRBV4-3	TRBJ2-7	14	TRBD1	CASSQRQGYYEQYF
TRBV25-1	TRBJ1-1	13	TRBD1	CASRDRGNTEAFF
TRBV29-1	TRBJ1-6	22	TRBD1	CSLSTNEAGGKFLSSYNSPLHF
TRBV6-6	TRBJ1-2	12	NA	CASSYRGNGYTF
TRBV27	TRBJ1-2	15	TRBD1	CASSLSGQGNYGYTF
TRBV14	TRBJ2-7	12	NA	CATTGSSYEQYF
TRBV15	TRBJ2-7	15	NA	CATSREGGTAYEQYF
TRBV7-3	TRBJ2-3	15	NA	CASREGSGSLDTQYF
TRBV19	TRBJ2-7	14	TRBD1	CASSIGQDPYEQYF
TRBV11-2	TRBJ2-2	18	TRBD2	CASSLAAGGAPDTGELFF
TRBV12-5	TRBJ2-1	17	TRBD1	CASGLILGQGAGNEQFF
TRBV18	TRBJ2-2	16	TRBD2	CASSPGGGPNTGELFF
TRBV5-1	TRBJ1-1	14	TRBD1	CASSTAQGAPEAFF
TRBV27	TRBJ2-7	16	NA	CASSLSSGLLPYEQYF
TRBV7-2	TRBJ2-5	16	TRBD2	CASSLEAGGPGQTQYF
TRBV7-2	TRBJ1-3	17	TRBD1	CASSLALLRGRGNTIYF
TRBV2	TRBJ1-1	12	NA	CASSEGETEAFF
TRBV7-9	TRBJ2-7	17	TRBD1	CASSFPRDRIMSYEQYF
TRBV15	TRBJ1-2	13	NA	CATSSLNSYGYTF
TRBV7-8	TRBJ2-1	13	NA	CASSLRGWDEQFF